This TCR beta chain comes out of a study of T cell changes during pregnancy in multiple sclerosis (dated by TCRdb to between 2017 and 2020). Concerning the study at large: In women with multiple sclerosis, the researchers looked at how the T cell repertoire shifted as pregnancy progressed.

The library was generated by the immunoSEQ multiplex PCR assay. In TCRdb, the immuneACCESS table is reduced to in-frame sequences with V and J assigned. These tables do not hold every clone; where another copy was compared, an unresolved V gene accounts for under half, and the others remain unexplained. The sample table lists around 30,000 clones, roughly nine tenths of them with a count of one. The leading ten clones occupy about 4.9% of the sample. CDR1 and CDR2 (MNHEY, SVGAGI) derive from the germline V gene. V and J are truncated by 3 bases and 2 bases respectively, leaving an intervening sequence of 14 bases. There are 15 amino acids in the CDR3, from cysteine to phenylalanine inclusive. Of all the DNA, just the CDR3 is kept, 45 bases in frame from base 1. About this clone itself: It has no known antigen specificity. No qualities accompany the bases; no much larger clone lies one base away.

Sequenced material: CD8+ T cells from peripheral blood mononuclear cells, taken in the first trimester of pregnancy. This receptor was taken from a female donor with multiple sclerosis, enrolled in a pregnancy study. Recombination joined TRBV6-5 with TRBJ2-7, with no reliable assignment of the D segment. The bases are TGTGCCAGCAGTTATACGACGGAGCTGGCCTACGAGCAGTACTTC. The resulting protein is CASSYTTELAYEQYF.